This T cell receptor (beta chain) was retrieved from a study of beta chain features in type 1 diabetes. General study findings and limits: In all four CD4+ subsets, TCRB CDR3 length was significantly, moderately reduced in type 1 diabetes.

To note about this clone: Its specificity is not known.

The CDR3 length is 14 residues. Germline CDR1 and CDR2: KGHSH and LQKENI. V lost 2 bases, J lost 6 bases, and 12 bases lay in between. Since all of the isolated RNA was reverse transcribed, expressed TCRB transcripts were what got sequenced. Profiled with immunoSEQ multiplex PCR; TCRdb holds only in-frame clones, not every one. Here the sample spans about 650,000 clones, roughly an eighth being singletons. This receptor was identified in a man between 25 and 39 years old with type 1 diabetes. The chain combines TRBV18 with TRBJ2-3; D call uncertain. The sample taken for sequencing was naive CD4+ T cells from blood. The CDR3 loop reads CASSPGGISDTQYF. CDR3 coding DNA: TGTGCCAGCTCACCAGGTGGGATATCGGATACGCAGTATTTT.